A selection of T cell receptor beta chains follows, all from one sample in a study of OX40 agonist ivuxolimab in advanced cancers. Profiled with immunoSEQ multiplex PCR; TCRdb holds only in-frame clones, not every one. The table lists 48,000 or so clones, 75% to 85% of them singletons, with 0.95% to 1.5% in the top ten. Sample: CD4+ or CD8+ T cells sorted from blood, taken in a trial of the OX40 agonist ivuxolimab. These receptors were obtained from an adult with an advanced solid tumor such as melanoma, head and neck, liver or kidney cancer. CDR3s include the opening cysteine and the closing phenylalanine or tryptophan. A D gene is named only where the DNA matches it firmly. Clone size, where shown, is once, few, many, or a class for clones that have expanded.

j_gene | abundance | d_gene | v_gene | CDR3aa | CDR3nt
TRBJ2-2 | - | TRBD1 | TRBV5-4 | CASSLWTGGGTGELFF | TGTGCCAGCAGCTTGTGGACAGGGGGGGGCACCGGGGAGCTGTTTTTT
TRBJ2-5 | - | - | TRBV9 | CASSSRGSETQYF | TGTGCCAGCAGCTCTAGGGGCTCGGAGACCCAGTACTTC
TRBJ1-2 | - | - | TRBV4-1 | CASSQTGTRNYGGYTF | TGCGCCAGCAGCCAGACCGGGACAAGAAACTATGGCGGCTACACCTTC
TRBJ1-4 | - | - | TRBV30 | CAWAGLNNEKLFF | TGTGCCTGGGCGGGGCTGAATAATGAAAAACTGTTTTTT
TRBJ1-4 | - | - | TRBV5-4 | CASSLGGNKAEKLFF | TGTGCCAGCAGCTTGGGGGGGAACAAGGCTGAAAAACTGTTTTTT
TRBJ1-1 | - | - | TRBV6-5 | CASIGNTEAFF | TGTGCCAGCATCGGAAACACTGAAGCTTTCTTT
TRBJ1-1 | - | - | TRBV6-4 | CASRETASETEAFF | TGTGCCAGCAGAGAGACAGCCTCGGAGACTGAAGCTTTCTTT
TRBJ2-5 | - | - | TRBV7-2 | CASSPTRGEQETQYF | TGTGCCAGCAGTCCCACCCGAGGTGAACAAGAGACCCAGTACTTC
TRBJ2-5 | - | TRBD2 | TRBV30 | CAWSPGGAEETQYF | TGTGCCTGGAGTCCCGGGGGGGCCGAGGAGACCCAGTACTTC
TRBJ1-1 | - | TRBD1 | TRBV2 | CASRAQGPQNTEAFF | TGTGCCAGCAGGGCACAGGGGCCCCAGAACACTGAAGCTTTCTTT
TRBJ1-5 | - | - | TRBV7-9 | CASSLAGGGNQPQHF | TGTGCCAGCAGCTTAGCAGGGGGTGGTAATCAGCCCCAGCATTTT
TRBJ2-3 | - | TRBD2 | TRBV6-5 | CASSAPGGTDTQYF | TGTGCCAGCAGTGCCCCCGGGGGGACAGATACGCAGTATTTT
TRBJ2-1 | - | TRBD2 | TRBV7-2 | CASSLGSGGAYEQFF | TGTGCCAGCAGCTTAGGTAGCGGGGGGGCCTATGAGCAGTTCTTC
TRBJ1-6 | - | - | TRBV4-2 | CASSNGLGLKNSPLHF | TGTGCCAGCAGCAACGGCTTGGGACTCAAAAATTCACCCCTCCACTTT
TRBJ1-2 | - | - | TRBV12-2 | CASRLVRGAARNYGYTF | TGTGCAAGTCGCTTAGTAAGGGGGGCAGCCCGGAACTATGGCTACACCTTC
TRBJ2-7 | - | TRBD1 | TRBV6-1 | CASSHRTGGLYEQYF | TGTGCCAGCAGCCACCGAACAGGGGGACTCTACGAGCAGTACTTC
TRBJ2-5 | - | - | TRBV7-3 | CASSTDGPGTQYF | TGTGCCAGCAGTACGGACGGCCCCGGGACCCAGTACTTC
TRBJ2-7 | - | - | TRBV11-2 | CASSSQYEQYF | TGTGCCAGCAGCTCCCAATACGAGCAGTACTTC
TRBJ2-3 | - | - | TRBV21-1 | CALAHSNTDTQYF | TGTGCCCTTGCCCACTCCAACACAGATACGCAGTATTTT
TRBJ1-2 | few | - | TRBV6-1 | CASSNTGNYGYTF | TGTGCCAGCAGTAACACAGGGAACTATGGCTACACCTTC
TRBJ1-5 | - | TRBD1 | TRBV5-8 | CASSPWTGTNQPQHF | TGTGCCAGCAGCCCCTGGACAGGGACCAATCAGCCCCAGCATTTT
TRBJ1-1 | - | - | TRBV13 | CASSLSVNTEAFF | TGTGCCAGCAGCTTATCTGTGAACACTGAAGCTTTCTTT
TRBJ1-1 | - | - | TRBV10-1 | CASSESRGLSTEAFF | TGCGCCAGCAGTGAGTCGAGAGGGCTATCAACTGAAGCTTTCTTT
TRBJ1-1 | - | TRBD1 | TRBV19 | CASSRQGATEAFF | TGTGCCAGTAGCCGACAGGGGGCCACTGAAGCTTTCTTT
TRBJ1-2 | few | TRBD1 | TRBV19 | CASSTTGAANYGYTF | TGTGCCAGTAGTACGACAGGGGCCGCGAACTATGGCTACACCTTC
TRBJ2-3 | - | TRBD1 | TRBV27 | CASSSSGQGRDTQYF | TGTGCCAGCAGTTCATCCGGACAGGGGAGAGATACGCAGTATTTT
TRBJ1-2 | - | TRBD1 | TRBV6-1 | CASSDRQGMGYTF | TGTGCCAGCAGTGATCGACAGGGGATGGGCTACACCTTC
TRBJ2-3 | - | TRBD2 | TRBV4-1 | CASSQDLRLAGRTDTQYF | TGCGCCAGCAGCCAAGATCTTAGGCTAGCGGGGCGTACAGATACGCAGTATTTT
TRBJ1-1 | - | - | TRBV7-2 | CASSFDPGGVTEAFF | TGTGCCAGCAGCTTCGACCCGGGGGGGGTCACTGAAGCTTTCTTT
TRBJ2-7 | - | - | TRBV10-3 | CAISEAFSSYEQYF | TGTGCCATCAGTGAAGCCTTTAGCTCCTACGAGCAGTACTTC
TRBJ1-5 | - | TRBD1 | TRBV7-6 | CASSLEATGDLWPQHF | TGTGCCAGCAGCTTAGAAGCGACAGGGGACCTTTGGCCCCAGCATTTT
TRBJ1-5 | few | TRBD1 | TRBV6-6 | CASSYSWTGDQPQHF | TGTGCCAGCAGTTACTCGTGGACAGGAGATCAGCCCCAGCATTTT
TRBJ1-2 | - | TRBD1 | TRBV7-2 | CASSTQQGPPGYYGYTF | TGTGCCAGCAGCACTCAACAGGGGCCCCCCGGCTACTATGGCTACACCTTC